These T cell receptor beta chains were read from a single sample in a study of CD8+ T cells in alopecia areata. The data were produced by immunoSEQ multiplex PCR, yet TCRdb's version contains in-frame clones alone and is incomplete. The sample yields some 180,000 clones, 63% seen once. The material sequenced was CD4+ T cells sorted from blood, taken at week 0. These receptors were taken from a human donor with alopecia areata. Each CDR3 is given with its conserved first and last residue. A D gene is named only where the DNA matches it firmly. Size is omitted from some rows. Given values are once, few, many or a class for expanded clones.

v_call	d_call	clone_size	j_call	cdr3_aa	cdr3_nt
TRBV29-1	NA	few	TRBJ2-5	CSVGGGRRVEETQYF	TGCAGCGTTGGCGGTGGCAGGAGGGTCGAAGAGACCCAGTACTTC
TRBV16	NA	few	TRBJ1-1	CASSPDSNSYEAFF	TGTGCCAGCAGCCCGGACAGTAACTCGTATGAAGCTTTCTTT
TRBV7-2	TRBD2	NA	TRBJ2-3	CASSLEAGGRTDTQYF	TGTGCCAGCAGCTTAGAAGCGGGGGGCCGCACAGATACGCAGTATTTT
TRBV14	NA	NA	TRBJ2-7	CASSQGVNYEQYF	TGTGCCAGCAGCCAAGGGGTGAACTACGAGCAGTACTTC
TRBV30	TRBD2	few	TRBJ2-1	CAGSGGYNEQFF	TGTGCCGGATCGGGGGGGTACAATGAGCAGTTCTTC
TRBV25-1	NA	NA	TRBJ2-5	CASSAQETQYF	TGTGCCAGCAGTGCCCAAGAGACCCAGTACTTC
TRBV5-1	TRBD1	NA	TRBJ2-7	CASSTGQGTGEQYF	TGCGCCAGCAGCACCGGACAGGGGACAGGAGAGCAGTACTTC
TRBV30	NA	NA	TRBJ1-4	CAWSVRGSPNEKLFF	TGTGCCTGGAGTGTACGGGGCAGTCCTAATGAAAAACTGTTTTTT
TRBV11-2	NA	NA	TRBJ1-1	CASSLTPNTEAFF	TGTGCCAGCAGCCTTACACCGAACACTGAAGCTTTCTTT
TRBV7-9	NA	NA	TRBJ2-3	CASSLAPPGGTQYF	TGTGCCAGCAGCTTAGCTCCCCCTGGGGGGACGCAGTATTTT
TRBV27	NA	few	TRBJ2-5	CASSWSRLQETQYF	TGTGCCAGCAGTTGGAGCAGACTCCAAGAGACCCAGTACTTC
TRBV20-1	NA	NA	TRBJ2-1	CSAEDKDEQFF	TGCAGTGCTGAGGACAAGGATGAGCAGTTCTTC
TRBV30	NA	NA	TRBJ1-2	CAWKPPGGGGYTF	TGTGCCTGGAAGCCCCCGGGGGGGGGTGGCTACACCTTC
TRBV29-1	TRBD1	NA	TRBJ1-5	CSVTVDRDQPQHF	TGCAGCGTGACTGTGGACAGGGATCAGCCCCAGCATTTT
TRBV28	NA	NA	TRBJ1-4	CASSLWDGFNEKLFF	TGTGCCAGCAGTTTATGGGACGGATTTAATGAAAAACTGTTTTTT
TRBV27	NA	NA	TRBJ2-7	CASRGGVSYEQYF	TGTGCCAGCAGGGGCGGGGTCTCCTACGAGCAGTACTTC
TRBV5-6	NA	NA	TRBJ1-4	CASSLRTGEKLFF	TGTGCCAGCAGCCTGCGGACGGGAGAAAAACTGTTTTTT
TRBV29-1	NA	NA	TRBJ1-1	CSVGQSMNTEAFF	TGCAGCGTTGGACAGTCCATGAACACTGAAGCTTTCTTT
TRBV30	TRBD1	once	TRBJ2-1	CAWRTGQGNNEQFF	TGTGCCTGGAGGACGGGACAGGGGAACAATGAGCAGTTCTTC
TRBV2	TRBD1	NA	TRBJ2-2	CATRQGKGIGELFF	TGTGCCACCAGACAGGGGAAAGGAATCGGGGAGCTGTTTTTT
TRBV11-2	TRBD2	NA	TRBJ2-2	CASSPRAGGRTGELFF	TGTGCCAGCAGCCCAAGAGCGGGGGGGCGGACCGGGGAGCTGTTTTTT
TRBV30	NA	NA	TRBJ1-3	CAWSVLGASGYF	TGTGCCTGGAGTGTACTCGGGGCATCGGGATATTTT
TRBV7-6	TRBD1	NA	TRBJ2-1	CASSPNPGTGNYEQFF	TGTGCCAGCAGCCCAAACCCCGGGACAGGGAATTATGAGCAGTTCTTC
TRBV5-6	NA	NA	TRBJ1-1	CASSLLGLAANTEAFF	TGTGCCAGCAGCTTGTTGGGGTTGGCAGCGAACACTGAAGCTTTCTTT
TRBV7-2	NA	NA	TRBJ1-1	CASSLGYRVDTEAFF	TGTGCCAGCAGCTTAGGGTACCGGGTGGACACTGAAGCTTTCTTT
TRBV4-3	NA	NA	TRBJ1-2	CASSQEGRGAGGYTF	TGCGCCAGCAGCCAAGAAGGCAGGGGAGCGGGAGGCTACACCTTC
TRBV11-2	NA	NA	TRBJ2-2	CASAGLTNTGELFF	TGTGCCAGCGCGGGACTCACGAACACCGGGGAGCTGTTTTTT
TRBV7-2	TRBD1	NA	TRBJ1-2	CASSHRQGATGYTF	TGTGCCAGCAGCCATCGACAGGGGGCCACGGGCTACACCTTC
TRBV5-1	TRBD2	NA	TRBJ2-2	CASSWTFGGGRVNTGELFF	TGCGCCAGCAGCTGGACCTTTGGCGGGGGGCGAGTGAACACCGGGGAGCTGTTTTTT
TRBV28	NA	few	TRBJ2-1	CASSLDRSQFF	TGTGCCAGCAGTCTAGACAGGTCACAGTTCTTC
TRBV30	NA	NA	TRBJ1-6	CAWGQNNNSPLHF	TGTGCCTGGGGCCAAAACAATAATTCACCCCTCCACTTT
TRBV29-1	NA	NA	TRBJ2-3	CSVRPDTQYF	TGCAGCGTTAGGCCAGATACGCAGTATTTT
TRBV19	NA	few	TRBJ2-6	CASRDRTGANVLTF	TGTGCCAGTAGGGACAGAACTGGGGCCAACGTCCTGACTTTC
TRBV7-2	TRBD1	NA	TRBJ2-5	CASSFLAGQGQETQYF	TGTGCCAGCAGCTTCCTCGCCGGACAGGGACAAGAGACCCAGTACTTC
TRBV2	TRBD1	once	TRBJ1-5	CASSGDSGGNQPQHF	TGTGCCAGCAGTGGGGACAGTGGGGGTAATCAGCCCCAGCATTTT
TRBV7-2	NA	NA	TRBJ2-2	CASSQQSTGELFF	TGTGCCAGCAGCCAACAGAGCACCGGGGAGCTGTTTTTT
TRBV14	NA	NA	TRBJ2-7	CASSRQASYEQYF	TGTGCCAGCAGCCGGCAGGCCTCCTACGAGCAGTACTTC
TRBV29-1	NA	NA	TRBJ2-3	CSVDRGDTQYF	TGCAGCGTTGACAGAGGCGATACGCAGTATTTT
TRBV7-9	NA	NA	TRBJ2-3	CASSLGGTSTDTQYF	TGTGCCAGCAGCCTCGGGGGTACTAGCACAGATACGCAGTATTTT
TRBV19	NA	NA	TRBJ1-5	CASTETGSNQPQHF	TGTGCCAGTACCGAAACAGGTAGCAATCAGCCCCAGCATTTT
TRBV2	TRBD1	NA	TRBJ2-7	CASSSGQADGQYF	TGTGCCAGCAGTTCGGGACAGGCTGATGGGCAGTACTTC
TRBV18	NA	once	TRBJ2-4	CASSPRDTQAKNIQYF	TGTGCCAGCTCACCACGTGACACCCAAGCCAAAAACATTCAGTACTTC
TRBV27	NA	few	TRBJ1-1	CASSVDLRRMNTEAFF	TGTGCCAGCAGTGTAGACTTACGCCGGATGAACACTGAAGCTTTCTTT
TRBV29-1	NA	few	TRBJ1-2	CSVVRGAVDGYTF	TGCAGCGTCGTTCGGGGAGCGGTCGATGGCTACACCTTC
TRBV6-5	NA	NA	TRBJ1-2	CASSYDGFYGYTF	TGTGCCAGCAGTTACGACGGATTCTATGGCTACACCTTC
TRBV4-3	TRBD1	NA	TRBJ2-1	CASTPTQGTGNNEQFF	TGCGCCAGCACCCCGACGCAGGGGACAGGCAACAATGAGCAGTTCTTC
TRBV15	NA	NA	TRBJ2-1	CATSRGESVNEQFF	TGTGCCACCAGCAGAGGGGAATCGGTCAATGAGCAGTTCTTC
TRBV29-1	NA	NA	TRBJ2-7	CSVEATGSYEQYF	TGCAGCGTTGAGGCCACCGGCTCCTACGAGCAGTACTTC
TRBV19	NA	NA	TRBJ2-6	CASSIQGTGANVLTF	TGTGCCAGTAGTATACAGGGAACCGGGGCCAACGTCCTGACTTTC
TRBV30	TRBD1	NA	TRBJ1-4	CAWSVPDREWLFNEKLFF	TGTGCCTGGAGTGTACCGGACAGGGAATGGCTATTTAATGAAAAACTGTTTTTT
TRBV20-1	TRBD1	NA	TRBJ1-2	CSARAQGGAPF	TGCAGTGCTAGAGCCCAGGGGGGGGCACCCTTC
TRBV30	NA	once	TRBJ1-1	CAWSRSAEAFF	TGTGCCTGGAGTAGGAGCGCTGAAGCTTTCTTT
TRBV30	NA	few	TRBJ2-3	CAWTRQSSTDTQYF	TGTGCCTGGACTCGGCAATCTAGCACAGATACGCAGTATTTT
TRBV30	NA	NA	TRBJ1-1	CAWSVETANTEAFF	TGTGCCTGGAGTGTAGAGACTGCTAACACTGAAGCTTTCTTT
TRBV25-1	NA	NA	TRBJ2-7	CASTLPRGPRSYEQYF	TGTGCCAGCACCCTCCCGAGGGGCCCCCGCTCCTACGAGCAGTACTTC
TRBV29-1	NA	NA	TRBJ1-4	CSVQQKLNEKLFF	TGCAGCGTTCAACAGAAACTTAATGAAAAACTGTTTTTT